This TCR beta chain originates from a study of a mutant IDH1 vaccine in newly diagnosed glioma. Looking at the study overall: V12 occurred at week 35 and V13 at week 47. General study findings and limits: The study observed vaccine-induced immune responses in more than 80% of patients.

TCRdb's table, derived via immunoSEQ multiplex PCR, lists solely in-frame clones and lacks some. The sample lists about 54,000 clones, around four fifths occurring once. Regarding time point: week 35, safety follow-up. A single vaccine dose contained 300 ug of mutant IDH1 20-mer peptide, and topical imiquimod was used with it. To note about this clone: Its antigen is as yet unknown.

V lost 6 bases, J lost 0 bases, and 6 bases lay in between. The CDR3 runs 13 residues. Germline V gives CDR1 SNHLY, CDR2 FYNNEI. This rearrangement joins TRBV2 to TRBJ1-5; TRBD1 might be the D (5 bases). The material sequenced was PBMCs, taken from a glioma patient whose treatment included an IDH1 peptide vaccine. The source of this sequence is a woman younger than 30 with glioma. This CDR3 is CASRGDSNQPQHF. CDR3 coding DNA: TGTGCCAGCAGGGGGGATAGCAATCAGCCCCAGCATTTT.